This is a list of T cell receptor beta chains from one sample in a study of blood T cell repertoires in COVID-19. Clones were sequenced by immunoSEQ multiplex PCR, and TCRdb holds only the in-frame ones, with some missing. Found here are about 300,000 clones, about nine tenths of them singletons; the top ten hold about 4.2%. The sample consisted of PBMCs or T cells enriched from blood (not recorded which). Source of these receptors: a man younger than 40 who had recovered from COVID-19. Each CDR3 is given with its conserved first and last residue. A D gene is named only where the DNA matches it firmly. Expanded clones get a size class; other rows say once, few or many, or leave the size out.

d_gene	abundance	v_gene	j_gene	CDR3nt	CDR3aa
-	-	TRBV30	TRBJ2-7	TGTGCCTGGAGGTTTAGGGGCTTCCCGTCCTACGAGCAGTACTTC	CAWRFRGFPSYEQYF
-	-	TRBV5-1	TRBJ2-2	TGCGCCAGCAGCTGGGGACAACCGAACACCGGGGAGCTGTTTTTT	CASSWGQPNTGELFF
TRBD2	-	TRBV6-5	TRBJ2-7	TGTGCCAGCAGTAGACTAGCGGGGGGATACGAGCAGTACTTC	CASSRLAGGYEQYF
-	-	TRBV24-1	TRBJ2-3	TGTGCCACCAGTGATTCCGGAGGTAAAGGGCCCACAGATACGCAGTATTTT	CATSDSGGKGPTDTQYF
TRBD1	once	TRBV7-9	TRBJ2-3	TGTGCCAGCAGCCTCGGGACAGGCGAAGATACGCAGTATTTT	CASSLGTGEDTQYF
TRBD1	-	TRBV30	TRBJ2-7	TGTGCCTACGATGGAAACAGGGGAAGGCAAGAGCAGTACTTC	CAYDGNRGRQEQYF
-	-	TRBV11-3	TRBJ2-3	TGTGCCAGCAGCTTAGATCAAGGAGCAGCGGGCAGCACAGATACGCAGTATTTT	CASSLDQGAAGSTDTQYF
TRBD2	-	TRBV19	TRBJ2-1	TGTGCCAGTAGTATAGTACGCGGGGGAGGGGCCTACAATGAGCAGTTCTTC	CASSIVRGGGAYNEQFF
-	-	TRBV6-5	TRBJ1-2	TGTGCCAGCAGTCCCCTTACAGGAGGCTACACCTTC	CASSPLTGGYTF
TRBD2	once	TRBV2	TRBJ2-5	TGTGCCAGCAGTGAGATAGCGGGGCAAGAGACCCAGTACTTC	CASSEIAGQETQYF
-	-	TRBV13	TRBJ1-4	TGTGCCAGCAGCTTAGGGGTGTCAACTATAGAAAAACTGTTTTTT	CASSLGVSTIEKLFF
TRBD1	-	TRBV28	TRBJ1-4	TGTGCCAGCAGTTCCTCCGGGACAGGGGGCACTAATGAAAAACTGTTTTTT	CASSSSGTGGTNEKLFF
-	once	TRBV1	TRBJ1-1	TGCACCAGCAGCCAAGTAGGGGAGGCGGACACTGAAGCTTTCTTT	CTSSQVGEADTEAFF
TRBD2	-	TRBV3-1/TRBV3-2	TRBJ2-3	TGTGCCAGCAGCCTTGCGGGGGGGCCAGATACGCAGTATTTT	CASSLAGGPDTQYF
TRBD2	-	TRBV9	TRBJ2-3	TGTGCCAGCAGCGCCGGGGACTACCTGGGCACAGATACGCAGTATTTT	CASSAGDYLGTDTQYF
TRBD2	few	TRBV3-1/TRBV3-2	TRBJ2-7	TGTGCCAGCAGCCAGGGGGGGAGAAGCTACGAGCAGTACTTC	CASSQGGRSYEQYF
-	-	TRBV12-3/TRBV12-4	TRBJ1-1	TGTGCCAGCAGTTCCGTGGAGGGCACTGAAGCTTTCTTT	CASSSVEGTEAFF
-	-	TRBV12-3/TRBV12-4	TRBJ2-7	TGTGCCAGCAGTTTGGGGACAACTTACGAGCAGTACTTC	CASSLGTTYEQYF
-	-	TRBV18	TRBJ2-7	TGTGCCAGCTCACCACCGGCAGGATCGGTGCAGTACTTC	CASSPPAGSVQYF
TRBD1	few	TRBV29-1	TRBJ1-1	TGCAGCGCGGGACAGGGGCAGAACACTGAAGCTTTCTTT	CSAGQGQNTEAFF
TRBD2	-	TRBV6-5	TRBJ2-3	TGTGCCAGCAGTTACCTAGGTCTAGCGGGAGCAGATACGCAGTATTTT	CASSYLGLAGADTQYF
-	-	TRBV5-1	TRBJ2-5	TGCGCCAGCAGCCAAGGGACTCTGCCAGAGACCCAGTACTTC	CASSQGTLPETQYF
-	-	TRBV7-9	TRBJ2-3	TGTGCCAGCAGCCCAAACACAGATACGCAGTATTTT	CASSPNTDTQYF
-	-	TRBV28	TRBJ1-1	TGTGCCAGCAGTTTAATAAGGAGCCAAGAAGCTTTCTTT	CASSLIRSQEAFF
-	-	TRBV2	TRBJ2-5	TGTGCCAGCTTCCAGACCCTCGGGGAAGGCCAGTACTTC	CASFQTLGEGQYF
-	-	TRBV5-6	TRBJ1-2	TGTGCCAGCAGCTCGGGGTTGTACGGCTACACCTTC	CASSSGLYGYTF
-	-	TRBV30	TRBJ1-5	TGTGCCTGGAGTGTACGGTTCGCCTGGAGTGGGAGCAATCAGCCCCAGCATTTT	CAWSVRFAWSGSNQPQHF
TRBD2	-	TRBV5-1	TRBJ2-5	TGCGCCAGCAGCTTGGCCGGGGTAGCGGGGGGGCAAGAGACCCAGTACTTC	CASSLAGVAGGQETQYF
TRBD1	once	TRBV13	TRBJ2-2	TGTGCCAGCAGCTTCAAGTTGACAGGGGAGCTCACCGGGGAGCTGTTTTTT	CASSFKLTGELTGELFF
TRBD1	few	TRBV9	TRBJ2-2	TGTGCCAGCAGCGCCGGCCTGCAGGGGGCTGAGCTGTTTTTT	CASSAGLQGAELFF
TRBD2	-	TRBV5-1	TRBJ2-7	TGCGCCAGCAGCTACGGACTAGCGGGGGCCTACGAGCAGTACTTC	CASSYGLAGAYEQYF
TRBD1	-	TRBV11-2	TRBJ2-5	TGTGCCAGCAGCTTAGGTGCAGGGGGTGGGCAAGAGACCCAGTACTTC	CASSLGAGGGQETQYF